Listed here is a single TCR beta chain. What it binds is not known. The data stem from a study of T cells in Graves' hyperthyroidism and ophthalmopathy. About the research overall: Peripheral blood collection took place at initial diagnosis, before any treatment. Study-wide results and limits: Separating ophthalmopathy from stable hyperthyroidism was achieved by a 13 V-J model. Most clonotypes expanded in thyroid above 0.001 were likewise present in blood.

TCR beta CDR3 sequences were amplified from RNA transcripts. The HTBI primer set served for first-round RT-PCR of the TCR CDR3. TCRdb analysed the multiplex PCR reads with MiXCR anew, one entry per CDR3 protein. The sample records more than 300,000 distinct CDR3 sequences, around a sixth being singletons. CDR3 length: 15 residues. Germline lookup yields CDR1 MGHDK and CDR2 SYGVNS. J was trimmed by 8 bases and V by 4 bases; bases with no gene match: 9. The source of the PBMCs was roughly 10 ml of fresh peripheral blood. Sequenced: blood. The TCR originated in a man aged 18 to 29 with Graves' ophthalmopathy. The chain has TRBV25-1 and TRBJ1-4; 8 positions agree with TRBD1. CDR3 nucleotide sequence: TGTGCCAGCAGTGTCCCGGGACAGGTGGAGGAAAAACTGTTTTTT. Translation gives CASSVPGQVEEKLFF.